These 26 T cell receptor beta chains originate from one sample sequenced in a study of T-cell memory formation after mild COVID-19. Each CDR3 protein gets one entry after TCRdb re-called the 5' RACE reads with MiXCR. Among roughly 400,000 distinct CDR3 sequences listed, about 16% were seen once. Sequenced input: PBMCs or a T cell subset sorted from them (not recorded which). The receptors here all came from a man aged 18 to 35 who had mild COVID-19 (a few samples of this study predate the infection). Cell type and time point are not known.

The chain carries TRBV5-1 and TRBJ2-5; 10 bases map to TRBD2. The CDR3 contains 16 residues. With 4 bases clipped from V and 4 bases from J, the junction kept 10 bases outside the gene matches. CDR1 is SGHRS, CDR2 YFSETQ, per germline. CDR3 sequence (DNA): TGCGCCAGCAGCGTCGGGACTAGCGCCCTCTCAGAGACCCAGTACTTC. Translation gives CASSVGTSALSETQYF.

This clonotype was seen a few times. In DNA, the CDR3 is TGTGCCAGCAGCTTAGTCAACCCTGGGGAGACCCAGTACTTC. Amino acid sequence: CASSLVNPGETQYF. The chain combines TRBV11-2 with TRBJ2-5, with unresolved D. Trimming pared 1 base from V and 5 bases from J, leaving 11 bases between. The CDR3 spans 14 residues. CDR1 and CDR2 (germline): SGHAT, FQNNGV.

On this clonotype: The junction differs from germline at one of its ends, possibly a read error. The chain has TRBV3-1 and TRBJ1-1; the match to TRBD1 covers 7 bases. Germline assignment: CDR1 LGHDT and CDR2 YNNKEL (reference sequence). This CDR3 has 15 residues. The CDR3 loop reads CASRQEQGWDTEAFF. DNA for the CDR3: TGTGCCAGCAGGCAAGAACAGGGGTGGGACACTGAAGCTTTCTTT.

This clonotype was observed a few times. The CDR3 protein is CASSLGDGPNEQFF. The CDR3 DNA sequence: TGCGCCAGCAGCTTGGGGGACGGACCCAATGAGCAGTTCTTC. The V call is TRBV5-1, the J call TRBJ2-1; either TRBD1 or TRBD2 may supply D (5 bases each). This CDR3 region has 14 residues. CDR1 SGHRS and CDR2 YFSETQ come from the germline V gene. Trimming left V 0 bases short and J 6 bases short, with 10 bases between.

The gene calls are TRBV7-7 and TRBJ1-3; D not resolved. Germline V gives CDR1 SSHAT, CDR2 FNYEAQ (reference sequence). Trimming pared 5 bases from V and 0 bases from J, leaving 11 bases between. The CDR3 extends over 15 amino acids. The CDR3 here is CASSHSRDSGNTIYF. CDR3 nucleotides: TGTGCCAGCAGCCACTCGAGGGACTCTGGAAACACCATATATTTT. Filled out from reference TRBV7-7 and TRBJ1-3, the complete variable domain reads GAGVSQSPRYKVTKRGQDVTLRCDPISSHATLYWYQQALGQGPEFLTYFNYEAQPDKSGLPSDRFSAERPEGSISTLTIQRTEQRDSAMYRCASSHSRDSGNTIYFGEGSWLTVV.

The chain is built from TRBV5-1 and TRBJ1-1; the D is unclear. Germline assignment: CDR1 SGHRS and CDR2 YFSETQ. V was shortened by 5 bases and J by 5 bases, with 13 bases between the two germline ends. The CDR3 has 13 amino acids. This CDR3 is CASSRNAETEAFF. CDR3 DNA: TGCGCCAGCAGTCGTAACGCGGAGACTGAAGCTTTCTTT.

The rearrangement uses TRBV28 and TRBJ2-5, with D maybe TRBD1 (6 bases). Germline V lookup: CDR1 MDHEN, CDR2 SYDVKM. This CDR3 is 13 amino acids long. V was pared by 5 bases and J by 2 bases, with 9 bases between. The CDR3, as DNA: TGTGCCAGCAGTACCGGACAGCAAGAGACCCAGTACTTC. This codes for CASSTGQQETQYF.

The rearrangement joins TRBV6-2 or TRBV6-3 to TRBJ2-4; 8 nucleotides line up with TRBD2. This CDR3 comprises 16 residues. J was trimmed by 3 bases and V by 2 bases; bases with no gene match: 6. In germline, CDR1 is MNHEY, CDR2 SVGEGT. The CDR3 reads CASSYRGLAGKNIQYF. CDR3 DNA sequence: TGTGCCAGCAGTTACCGCGGACTAGCAGGCAAAAACATTCAGTACTTC.

This clonotype has more than one count but fewer than ten. The chain links TRBV7-2 to TRBJ2-5, with 8 bases lining up with TRBD1. CDR3 size: 15 residues. Germline V gene data show CDR1 as SGHTA and CDR2 as FQGNSA. J lost 1 base, V lost 4 bases, and 5 bases had no gene match. The CDR3 protein is CASSSWTGLQETQYF. In nucleotides, the CDR3 is TGTGCCAGCAGCTCGTGGACAGGGCTCCAAGAGACCCAGTACTTC.

The sample holds a few counts of this clonotype. The chain joins TRBV27 to TRBJ2-7; maybe TRBD1 (6 bases). Trimming pared 6 bases from V and 1 base from J, leaving 7 bases between. The CDR3 sequence is 12 residues long. The germline V gene has CDR1 MNHEY and CDR2 SMNVEV (reference sequence). The chain's CDR3 is CASRDRSYEQYF. As DNA, the CDR3 is TGTGCCAGCAGGGACAGATCCTACGAGCAGTACTTC.

The sample holds a few counts of this clonotype. V is TRBV12-3 or TRBV12-4 and J is TRBJ2-7; 9 positions agree with TRBD2. CDR3 length equals 15 residues. V was pared by 1 base and J by 4 bases, with 5 bases of the junction left unmatched. The CDR3 spells CASSLGLAAGYEQYV. The CDR3 coding sequence is TGTGCCAGCAGTTTAGGACTAGCGGCGGGGTACGAGCAGTACGTC.

This clonotype occurred many times. V and J are TRBV29-1 and TRBJ2-7; 8 nucleotides match TRBD1. J lost 3 bases, V lost 4 bases, and 8 bases had no gene match. Germline V gene lookup returns CDR1 SQVTM and CDR2 ANQGSEA. This CDR3 spans 14 amino acids. The CDR3 DNA reads TGCAGCGTTGCAGTTCGGACAGGGATCTACGAGCAGTACTTC. This codes for CSVAVRTGIYEQYF.

In this sample, this clonotype turned up a few times. The chain carries TRBV7-8 and TRBJ1-1; 9 nucleotides match TRBD1. Trimming cost V 8 bases and J 1 base; bases outside gene matches: 5. Germline V CDR1 and CDR2: SGHVS, FQNEAQ. CDR3 length: 14 amino acids. DNA for the CDR3: TGTGCCAGCTCGGCACAGGGGGCGAACACTGAAGCTTTCTTT. Translating it yields CASSAQGANTEAFF.

This sequence joins TRBV24-1 and TRBJ1-4; the match to TRBD1 covers 7 bases. The length of the CDR3 is 16 residues. The V segment lost 4 bases and the J segment 4 bases; nucleotides outside the gene matches: 8. In germline, CDR1 is KGHDR, CDR2 SFDVKD. CDR3 DNA: TGTGCCACCAGTGAATCCACAGGGGCCGTTAATGAAAAACTGTTTTTT. Encoded protein: CATSESTGAVNEKLFF.

In its sample, this clonotype was seen a few times. The V call is TRBV6-2 or TRBV6-3, the J call TRBJ2-7; maybe TRBD1 (6 bases). The CDR3 consists of 13 residues. Trimming took 2 bases from V and 3 from J, leaving 8 bases between them. Germline V lookup: CDR1 MNHEY, CDR2 SVGEGT. The CDR3 region is CASSYQGYYEQYF. DNA of the CDR3: TGTGCCAGCAGTTACCAGGGGTACTACGAGCAGTACTTC.

The chain combines TRBV20-1 with TRBJ1-4; the D is unclear. The V end lost 1 base, the J end lost 8 bases, and 14 bases lay between the germline ends. The CDR3 contains 14 residues. CDR1 and CDR2 (germline): DFQATT, SNEGSKA (reference sequence). This CDR3 is CSARALRRGEKLFF. As DNA, the CDR3 is TGCAGTGCTAGAGCCCTCAGACGTGGGGAAAAACTGTTTTTT.

This sequence joins TRBV6-2 or TRBV6-3 and TRBJ2-7; 7 nucleotides line up with TRBD1. After removal of 5 bases from V and 12 bases from J, the junction contained 7 bases not matched to a gene. Germline V gives CDR1 MNHEY, CDR2 SVGEGT. The CDR3 covers 11 residues. CDR3 nucleotides: TGTGCCAGCAGTCACGGGACAGAGGTGTACTTC. Translating gives CASSHGTEVYF.

This clonotype was counted ten times or more. CDR3 sequence (DNA): TGTGCCAGCAGCACATCTGTCATCAGGCGCCAGCCCTACAATGAGCAGTTCTTC. Encoded protein: CASSTSVIRRQPYNEQFF. The chain joins TRBV7-3 to TRBJ2-1; unclear D gene. The V gene lost 5 bases and the J gene lost 2 bases, with 22 bases spanning the gap. CDR1 SGHTA and CDR2 FQGTGA come from the germline V gene. There are 18 residues in the CDR3.

The chain links TRBV18 to TRBJ1-5; no firm D call. CDR1 and CDR2 (germline): KGHSH, LQKENI. The length of the CDR3 is 16 residues. V was trimmed by 3 bases and J by 7 bases, leaving 19 bases between them. In DNA form, the CDR3 reads TGTGCCAGCTCACCTACGGGATCGTGGCTTATACAGCCCCAGCATTTT. Translated: CASSPTGSWLIQPQHF.

This chain joins TRBV20-1 and TRBJ1-2; a possible D gene is TRBD1 (6 bases). Trimming stripped 7 bases from V and 5 bases from J, with 14 bases between. Germline V lookup: CDR1 DFQATT, CDR2 SNEGSKA (reference sequence). The CDR3 contains 12 residues. The CDR3 coding sequence is TGCAGTGGAAGGGGGGCGCGATATGGCTACACCTTC. Its protein product is CSGRGARYGYTF.

This clonotype has ten or more counts. V usage is TRBV29-1 and J usage is TRBJ2-7; D ambiguous. Looked up from germline, CDR1 is SQVTM and CDR2 is ANQGSEA. V lost 4 bases and J lost 1, with 11 bases in between. The CDR3 totals 13 residues. This chain's CDR3 is CSVGGRQSYEQYF. In DNA form, the CDR3 reads TGCAGCGTTGGGGGAAGACAATCCTACGAGCAGTACTTC.

Here the CDR3 DNA reads TGTGCCAGCAGCTTGATCCTAGTCAAAAACATTCAGTACTTC. This encodes CASSLILVKNIQYF. The genes are TRBV13 and TRBJ2-4; D remains ambiguous. Trimming took 3 bases from V and 3 from J, leaving 9 bases between them. Germline V lookup: CDR1 PRHDT, CDR2 FYEKMQ (reference sequence). The CDR3 is 14 residues long. Complete variable domain (other parts from reference TRBV13 and TRBJ2-4): AAGVIQSPRHLIKEKRETATLKCYPIPRHDTVYWYQQGPGQDPQFLISFYEKMQSDKGSIPDRFSAQQFSDYHSELNMSSLELGDSALYFCASSLILVKNIQYFGAGTRLSVL.

J is TRBJ2-3 and V is TRBV20-1; 8 positions match TRBD1. This CDR3 spans 14 amino acids. V lost 6 bases to trimming and J lost 2 bases; unmatched junction nucleotides: 7. Germline assignment: CDR1 DFQATT and CDR2 SNEGSKA (reference sequence). DNA for the CDR3: TGCAGTGCCACTGGACAGGGATACACAGATACGCAGTATTTT. Its protein is CSATGQGYTDTQYF.

The rearrangement links TRBV5-1 to TRBJ2-1; the match to TRBD2 covers 10 bases. With 0 bases clipped from V and 1 base from J, the junction kept 7 bases outside the gene matches. This CDR3 region has 18 residues. Germline V gives CDR1 SGHRS, CDR2 YFSETQ. The CDR3 sequence is CASSLAPAGGGSYNEQFF. The DNA for the CDR3 is TGCGCCAGCAGCTTGGCCCCAGCGGGGGGGGGATCCTACAATGAGCAGTTCTTC.

The chain carries TRBV9 and TRBJ2-1; 8 bases line up with TRBD2. The junction had 6 bases not matched to a gene; V was cut back by 2 bases and J by 2 bases. Germline V gene lookup returns CDR1 SGDLS and CDR2 YYNGEE. The length of the CDR3 is 16 residues. CDR3 residues: CASSVPGGAAYNEQFF. The CDR3 nucleotides are TGTGCCAGCAGCGTCCCCGGGGGGGCCGCCTACAATGAGCAGTTCTTC.

Many counts were recorded for this clonotype. The chain combines TRBV12-3 or TRBV12-4 with TRBJ1-2; TRBD1 is a possible D gene (6 bases). This CDR3 contains 14 residues. Between the trimmed V and J ends, which lost 5 bases and 2 bases, there was a span of 12 bases. Here the CDR3 reads CASSPGQPNYGYTF. In DNA, the CDR3 is TGTGCCAGCAGTCCCGGACAGCCAAACTATGGCTACACCTTC.